What follows are 19 T cell receptor beta chains derived from one specimen sequenced in a study of PD-1 blockade in classical Hodgkin lymphoma. Every single patient, without exception, relapsed after autologous stem cell transplantation, and brentuximab vedotin exposure varied. The data were produced by immunoSEQ multiplex PCR, yet TCRdb's version contains in-frame clones alone and is incomplete. The sample lists 70,000 to 85,000 clones, about 92% occurring once. Source: peripheral blood mononuclear cells (PBMCs), taken at baseline. The origin of the receptors is a human donor with classical Hodgkin lymphoma.

The genes are TRBV7-6 and TRBJ2-7; D possibly corresponds to TRBD1 (6 bases). Deletions cut 0 bases from V and 4 bases from J, with 19 bases between. This CDR3 has 17 residues. Germline V gene data show CDR1 as SGHVS and CDR2 as FNYEAQ. This CDR3 reads CASSLASAGVKGYEQYF. The DNA for the CDR3 is TGTGCCAGCAGCTTAGCCTCGGCAGGGGTAAAGGGTTACGAGCAGTACTTC.

The chain couples TRBV7-9 to TRBJ1-2; 7 bases are shared with TRBD1. This CDR3 is 17 amino acids long. Per germline, CDR1 SEHNR and CDR2 FQNEAQ (reference sequence). V gave up 3 bases and J gave up 7 bases; unmatched junction bases: 17. CDR3: CASSFGTTGYPRGGYTF. Here the CDR3 DNA reads TGTGCCAGCAGCTTCGGAACGACAGGGTATCCAAGGGGTGGCTACACCTTC. Combining the CDR3 with reference TRBV7-9 and TRBJ1-2 gives the whole variable domain DTGVSQNPRHKITKRGQNVTFRCDPISEHNRLYWYRQTLGQGPEFLTYFQNEAQLEKSRLLSDRFSAERPKGSFSTLEIQRTEQGDSAMYLCASSFGTTGYPRGGYTFGSGTRLTVV.

This clone was counted once. The rearrangement links TRBV4-2 to TRBJ1-1; D is undetermined. Germline loops: CDR1 LGHNA, CDR2 YNFKEQ. This CDR3 is built from 15 residues. V lost 2 bases, J lost 0 bases, and 10 bases lay in between. CDR3 nucleotide sequence: TGTGCCAGCAGCCAACCATCAGACGTGAACACTGAAGCTTTCTTT. This sequence encodes CASSQPSDVNTEAFF.

The chain employs TRBV21-1 and TRBJ1-5. TRBV21-1 is a pseudogene segment. There are 12 residues in the CDR3. CDR3 loop: CASSLGCGPQHF. The CDR3 DNA reads TGTGCCAGCAGTCTAGGGTGCGGACCCCAGCATTTT.

The chain carries TRBV6-5 and TRBJ2-7; 11 nucleotides align to TRBD2. The CDR3 consists of 14 residues. The V segment lost 6 bases and the J segment 2 bases; nucleotides outside the gene matches: 3. The germline gives CDR1 MNHEY, CDR2 SVGAGI. Here the CDR3 reads CASRKTSGTYEQYF. CDR3 coding DNA: TGTGCCAGCAGAAAGACTAGCGGGACCTACGAGCAGTACTTC.

This chain connects TRBV18 to TRBJ2-7; D uncertain. Germline lookup yields CDR1 KGHSH and CDR2 LQKENI. CDR3 length: 16 residues. Trimming stripped 3 bases from V and 3 bases from J, with 18 bases between. The CDR3 nucleotides are TGTGCCAGCTCACCCGCACAGATACAAATTGGCTACGAGCAGTACTTC. This encodes CASSPAQIQIGYEQYF.

The chain combines TRBV30 with TRBJ2-5; D ambiguous. CDR1 and CDR2 from the germline V gene are GTSNPN and SVGIG (reference sequence). The CDR3 contains 14 residues. V was pared by 2 bases and J by 2 bases, with 12 bases between. CDR3 in amino acids: CAWSRIGGQETQYF. The CDR3, as DNA: TGTGCCTGGAGTAGAATCGGCGGTCAAGAGACCCAGTACTTC. Based on the CDR3 plus reference TRBV30 and TRBJ2-5, the full variable domain is SQTIHQWPATLVQPVGSPLSLECTVEGTSNPNLYWYRQAAGRGLQLLFYSVGIGQISSEVPQNLSASRPQDRQFILSSKKLLLSDSGFYLCAWSRIGGQETQYFGPGTRLLVL.

To note about this clone: The sample contains more than one DNA sequence encoding this CDR3. V gene TRBV27 combines with J gene TRBJ2-7; 12 positions match TRBD2. The CDR3 is made up of 15 amino acids. The V gene's germline CDR1 is MNHEY and CDR2 SMNVEV (reference sequence). V lost 4 bases, J lost 2 bases, and 3 bases stayed unmatched. The CDR3, as DNA: TGTGCCAGCAGTTCAGGACTAGCGGGAACCTACGAGCAGTACTTC. As protein: CASSSGLAGTYEQYF.

The rearrangement joins TRBV2 to TRBJ2-6; D ambiguous. This CDR3 is 16 amino acids long. Germline CDR1 is SNHLY and CDR2 is FYNNEI. V lost 2 bases and J 0 bases, leaving 8 bases between the germline ends. The CDR3 sequence: CASSERIDSGANVLTF. The CDR3 DNA follows: TGTGCCAGCAGTGAACGTATAGACTCTGGGGCCAACGTCCTGACTTTC.

The V call is TRBV5-1, the J call TRBJ1-1, with a possible D match to TRBD1 (5 bases). The germline gives CDR1 SGHRS, CDR2 YFSETQ. The ends were cut back, 2 bases at V and 4 bases at J, with 12 bases in the middle. The CDR3 contains 14 residues. The CDR3 loop is CASSLLQGGTEAFF. The CDR3 DNA is TGCGCCAGCAGCTTACTCCAGGGTGGCACTGAAGCTTTCTTT. Variable domain in full (rest from reference TRBV5-1 and TRBJ1-1): KAGVTQTPRYLIKTRGQQVTLSCSPISGHRSVSWYQQTPGQGLQFLFEYFSETQRNKGNFPGRFSGRQFSNSRSEMNVSTLELGDSALYLCASSLLQGGTEAFFGQGTRLTVV.

The V and J genes are TRBV5-8 and TRBJ2-2, with 10 bases matching TRBD2. Germline V gene lookup returns CDR1 SGHTS and CDR2 YDEGEE. After removal of 3 bases from V and 2 bases from J, the junction contained 4 bases not matched to a gene. CDR3 length: 16 residues. The CDR3 DNA follows: TGTGCCAGCAGCTCACTAGCGGGATTTAACACCGGGGAGCTGTTTTTT. Translating it yields CASSSLAGFNTGELFF.

V gene TRBV18 combines with J gene TRBJ2-1, with D maybe TRBD2 (5 bases). This CDR3 comprises 14 residues. The V gene's germline CDR1 is KGHSH and CDR2 LQKENI. Trimming removed 3 bases at V and 10 bases at J, with 16 bases between. The CDR3 DNA is TGTGCCAGCTCACCTTTGGCGGAAAGAGGGGAGCAGTTCTTC. Amino acids: CASSPLAERGEQFF. The complete variable domain, with remaining parts taken from reference TRBV18 and TRBJ2-1, reads NAGVMQNPRHLVRRRGQEARLRCSPMKGHSHVYWYRQLPEEGLKFMVYLQKENIIDESGMPKERFSAEFPKEGPSILRIQQVVRGDSAAYFCASSPLAERGEQFFGPGTRLTVL.

This chain uses TRBV7-9 with TRBJ2-3; D unclear. This CDR3 is 19 amino acids long. The germline gives CDR1 SEHNR, CDR2 FQNEAQ (reference sequence). V lost 4 bases to trimming and J lost 0 bases, with 23 bases between them. The CDR3 loop is CASSSTLASVWKSTDTQYF. As DNA, the CDR3 is TGTGCCAGCAGCTCCACCTTGGCGAGTGTCTGGAAAAGCACAGATACGCAGTATTTT.

The gene calls are TRBV7-3 and TRBJ2-2, with a weak D call TRBD2 (5 bases). This CDR3 comprises 15 residues. Trimming cost V 2 bases and J 8 bases, with 15 bases left between them. Germline V lookup: CDR1 SGHTA, CDR2 FQGTGA. The DNA of the CDR3 is TGTGCCAGCAGCTTAGACCTAGCCGGCGCGGGGGAGCTGTTTTTT. It is translated as CASSLDLAGAGELFF.

This chain joins TRBV4-3 and TRBJ2-7; TRBD1 agrees at 7 bases. Unmatched junction bases numbered 5, after V lost 2 bases and J lost 1 base. The CDR3 length is 15 residues. CDR1 and CDR2 from the germline V gene are LGHNA and YSLEER. The CDR3 DNA follows: TGCGCCAGCAGCCAATGGGGCAGGGGGTCCTACGAGCAGTACTTC. Protein: CASSQWGRGSYEQYF.

This clone was detected only once. This chain joins TRBV27 and TRBJ1-2; TRBD1 agrees at 12 bases. Unmatched junction bases numbered 14, after V lost 5 bases and J lost 4 bases. The CDR3 runs to 18 residues. The germline V gene encodes CDR1 MNHEY and CDR2 SMNVEV (reference sequence). Here the CDR3 reads CASSPRRDRGLLSYGYTF. The CDR3 region has the DNA TGTGCCAGCAGTCCAAGACGGGACAGGGGGCTTTTGTCCTATGGCTACACCTTC.

This clone has only one observation. This chain's CDR3 is CASSTGQLYEQYF. In nucleotides, the CDR3 is TGTGCCAGCAGTACGGGACAGCTGTACGAGCAGTACTTC. This chain uses TRBV13 with TRBJ2-7; 7 bases agree with TRBD1. J gave up 4 bases and V 6 bases, and 6 bases lay outside the gene matches. The germline V gene encodes CDR1 PRHDT and CDR2 FYEKMQ (reference sequence). CDR3 length: 13 residues.

In DNA, the CDR3 is TGCGCCAGCAGCCAAGTACCAGGGGAAGAGACCCAGTACTTC. Its translation: CASSQVPGEETQYF. The chain uses TRBV4-1 and TRBJ2-5; D might be TRBD1 (6 bases). CDR3 length: 14 residues. The ends were cut back, 1 base at V and 3 bases at J, with 9 bases in the middle. Germline lookup yields CDR1 MGHRA and CDR2 YSYEKL.

The chain recombines TRBV5-4 with TRBJ1-2, with unresolved D. The V and J ends lost 0 bases and 3 bases respectively, with 6 bases between them. The CDR3 loop spans 13 amino acids. Looked up from germline, CDR1 is SGHNT and CDR2 is YYREEE (reference sequence). CDR3 sequence: CASSLAQHYGYTF. CDR3 nucleotide sequence: TGTGCCAGCAGCTTGGCACAGCACTATGGCTACACCTTC.